This T cell receptor beta chain was retrieved from a study of regulatory T cells in long-lasting Graves disease. In building TCR beta libraries, iRepertoire HTBI primers were used together with Arm-PCR of CDR3 regions. MiXCR, applied by TCRdb to the multiplex PCR reads, yields one record per CDR3 protein. The sample has some 470,000 distinct CDR3 sequences; around a fifth are singletons. This clonotype was seen ten or more times. Its specificity is not known. The sample's time point: persistent/refractory GD, antithyroid drugs over 5 years with positive TRAb. RNA from PBMCs was the source of the TCR library. An endocrinology department in Xi'an, China, recruited the patients. General study findings and limits: It was in persistent disease that TRBV28, TRBJ1-2 and TRBJ2-5 were favored.

CDR1 and CDR2 (germline): MDHEN, SYDVKM. The CDR3 is 15 amino acids. V was clipped by 2 bases and J by 5 bases, with 15 bases between them. V is TRBV28 and J is TRBJ1-2; no clear D gene. This receptor was taken from a female donor with Graves disease. The material sequenced was peripheral blood mononuclear cells (PBMCs), taken when the disease was refractory, from a patient treated with antithyroid drugs. As DNA, the CDR3 is TGTGCCAGCAGTTTAAGGTCAGGCTTGGGGTATGGCTACACCTTC. It translates to CASSLRSGLGYGYTF.